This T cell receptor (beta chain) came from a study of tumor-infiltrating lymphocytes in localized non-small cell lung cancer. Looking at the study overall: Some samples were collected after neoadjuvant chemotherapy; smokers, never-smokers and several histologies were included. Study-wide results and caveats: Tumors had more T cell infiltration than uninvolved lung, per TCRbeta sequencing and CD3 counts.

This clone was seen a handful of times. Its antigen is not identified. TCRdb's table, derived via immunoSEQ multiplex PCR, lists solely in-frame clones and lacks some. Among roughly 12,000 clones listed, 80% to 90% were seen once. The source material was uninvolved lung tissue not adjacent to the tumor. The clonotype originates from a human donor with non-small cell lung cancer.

In DNA, the CDR3 is TGTGCCAGCAGCCAAGCTACATCCGGGACAGGGGGCTCTGGCTACACCTTC. It encodes CASSQATSGTGGSGYTF. The rearrangement links TRBV7-2 to TRBJ1-2, with 12 bases fitting TRBD1. The germline V gene encodes CDR1 SGHTA and CDR2 FQGNSA. The CDR3 totals 17 residues. The V gene end was trimmed by 5 bases and the J gene end by 7 bases; junction bases not matched to a gene: 14. The whole variable domain, remainder taken from reference TRBV7-2 and TRBJ1-2, is GAGVSQSPSNKVTEKGKDVELRCDPISGHTALYWYRQSLGQGLEFLIYFQGNSAPDKSGLPSDRFSAERTGGSVSTLTIQRTQQEDSAVYLCASSQATSGTGGSGYTFGSGTRLTVV.